Reported below is one TCR beta chain. What it recognizes is unknown. This entry is derived from a study of early T cells in non-severe SARS-CoV-2 infection. For the study at large: The authors sequenced bulk RNA from unsorted whole blood, leaving chains unpaired.

The library protocol tagged individual cDNA molecules with unique molecular identifiers. TCRdb re-called the 5' RACE reads through MiXCR, storing one row per CDR3 protein. The repertoire holds fewer than 60,000 distinct CDR3 sequences, roughly a tenth seen once, with approximately 5.3% in the top ten. The CDR3 loop spans 14 amino acids. With 5 bases clipped from V and 5 bases from J, the junction kept 5 bases outside the gene matches. The germline CDR1 and CDR2 sequences are LGHDT and YNNKEL (reference sequence). Study-wide results and caveats: Anti-spike CD8 responses were favored by VDJdb matching, which missed private and CD4 specificities.

The TCR comes from an adult who was a healthcare worker with PCR-confirmed SARS-CoV-2 infection or an uninfected control (not recorded which). This chain links TRBV3-1 with TRBJ1-1, with 10 nucleotides matching TRBD1. The sequencing used whole blood, collected at baseline. The CDR3 DNA reads as TGTGCCAGCAGCGCCCGGGACAGGGGTACTGAAGCTTTCTTT. Translated, it gives CASSARDRGTEAFF.